The entry below gives a single T cell receptor (beta chain) sequence along with its context. What it binds is not known. The sample holds other DNA sequences that translate to the same CDR3. Some clones are missing from TCRdb's copy, which holds only in-frame ones; the method was immunoSEQ multiplex PCR. The sample shows around 180,000 clones, 90% to 95% of them seen only once. This entry comes from a study of shared clonotypes between healthy human individuals. Germline V gene lookup returns CDR1 KGHSH and CDR2 LQKENI. The germline V and J ends were trimmed by 3 bases and 2 bases, with 11 bases remaining between them. The CDR3 is made up of 14 amino acids. Notes on the study in general: Shared across four donors were 4% to 5% of the naive CD4 clonotypes. Rarefaction showed sorted-subset sequencing was incomplete despite large depth. Naive subsets generally exceeded memory subsets in estimated richness. A reduction in generation probabilities was seen for non-shared clonotypes relative to those shared by all four donors.

The chain uses TRBV18 and TRBJ2-7; tentatively, D is TRBD2 (5 bases). This clonotype was sampled from a young woman in good health. Sequenced: naive CD4+ T cells sorted from blood. Subset: CD45RA+ positively selected. The CDR3 DNA reads TGTGCCAGCTCACCGAGGACTGAGACCTACGAGCAGTACTTC. It encodes CASSPRTETYEQYF.